These T cell receptor beta chains were read from a single sample in a study of cytomegalovirus exposure and HLA in healthy donors. Here immunoSEQ multiplex PCR was the method, and the copy in TCRdb shows in-frame clones only, minus some. With 75,000 to 85,000 clones in the sample, the ten largest clones hold approximately 0.63%. Specimen: PBMCs. The receptors were gathered from a man aged 50 to 59 in good health and CMV-seronegative. The CDR3 runs from the conserved cysteine through the conserved F or W. The D gene is left open where the match is weak.

v_gene: TRBV5-3
j_gene: TRBJ2-2
d_gene: TRBD1
CDR3nt: TGTGCCAGAAGCAAGACAGGGGACCTGAACACCGGGGAGCTGTTTTTT
CDR3aa: CARSKTGDLNTGELFF

v_gene: TRBV2
j_gene: TRBJ2-2
d_gene: .
CDR3nt: TGTGCCAGCAGTCCTGAGGGCACCGGGGAGCTGTTTTTT
CDR3aa: CASSPEGTGELFF

v_gene: TRBV19
j_gene: TRBJ1-5
d_gene: .
CDR3nt: TGTGCCAGTAGTGAAGAGCGGGGGGAAAGTGGCAATCAGCCCCAGCATTTT
CDR3aa: CASSEERGESGNQPQHF

v_gene: TRBV18
j_gene: TRBJ2-3
d_gene: TRBD2
CDR3nt: TGTGCCAGCTCACTCTTTCTAGCGGGGCCCAGCACAGATACGCAGTATTTT
CDR3aa: CASSLFLAGPSTDTQYF

v_gene: TRBV28
j_gene: TRBJ1-2
d_gene: TRBD1
CDR3nt: TGTGCCAGCAGCGCGGGACAGCTGTATGGCTACACCTTC
CDR3aa: CASSAGQLYGYTF

v_gene: TRBV7-2
j_gene: TRBJ2-2
d_gene: TRBD2
CDR3nt: TGTGCCAGCCTCAAGAGGCTAGCGGAGAACACCGGGGAGCTGTTTTTT
CDR3aa: CASLKRLAENTGELFF

v_gene: TRBV4-3
j_gene: TRBJ2-7
d_gene: .
CDR3nt: TGCGCCAGCAGCCAAGAAAGGGCAGGGATGGGGAGGGAGCAGTACTTC
CDR3aa: CASSQERAGMGREQYF

v_gene: TRBV6-5
j_gene: TRBJ1-3
d_gene: .
CDR3nt: TGTGCCAGCAGCCTTATCCAGGGTTCGAACACCATATATTTT
CDR3aa: CASSLIQGSNTIYF

v_gene: TRBV9
j_gene: TRBJ2-2
d_gene: TRBD1
CDR3nt: TGTGCCAGCAGCGTAGCGGGACAGGGGGTCGGGGAGCTGTTTTTT
CDR3aa: CASSVAGQGVGELFF

v_gene: TRBV5-1
j_gene: TRBJ2-7
d_gene: TRBD1
CDR3nt: TGCGCCAGCAGTCGGGACAGGGCCTCAACCTACGAGCAGTACTTC
CDR3aa: CASSRDRASTYEQYF

v_gene: TRBV7-6
j_gene: TRBJ2-2
d_gene: TRBD2
CDR3nt: TGTGCCAGCAGCTTCGAACTAGCGGGGGCTCCGAACACCGGGGAGCTGTTTTTT
CDR3aa: CASSFELAGAPNTGELFF

v_gene: TRBV11-2
j_gene: TRBJ1-2
d_gene: TRBD1
CDR3nt: TGTGCCAGCAACCCGACAGGGGCTAACTATGGCTACACCTTC
CDR3aa: CASNPTGANYGYTF

v_gene: TRBV9
j_gene: TRBJ2-6
d_gene: .
CDR3nt: TGTGCCAGCAGCGTAGGGGGGGGACACCGCTCTGGGGCCAACGTCCTGACTTTC
CDR3aa: CASSVGGGHRSGANVLTF

v_gene: TRBV7-2
j_gene: TRBJ2-2
d_gene: .
CDR3nt: TGTGCCAGCAGCTTAGGGGTAGATTCTTTACGGGGTACGGGGGAGCTGTTTTTT
CDR3aa: CASSLGVDSLRGTGELFF

v_gene: TRBV29-1
j_gene: TRBJ1-2
d_gene: .
CDR3nt: TGCAGCGTCTTCAGGGTTAACTATGGCTACACCTTC
CDR3aa: CSVFRVNYGYTF

v_gene: TRBV9
j_gene: TRBJ2-1
d_gene: .
CDR3nt: TGTGCCAGCAGCGTAGCTGACTGGAGCTCCTACAATGAGCAGTTCTTC
CDR3aa: CASSVADWSSYNEQFF

v_gene: TRBV6-1
j_gene: TRBJ1-5
d_gene: TRBD1
CDR3nt: TGTGCCAGCAGGGTACAGGGGAATCAGCCCCAGCATTTT
CDR3aa: CASRVQGNQPQHF

v_gene: TRBV19
j_gene: TRBJ1-2
d_gene: TRBD1
CDR3nt: TGTGCCAGTAGTATTCAGGGGGCGTTCTATGGCTACACCTTC
CDR3aa: CASSIQGAFYGYTF

v_gene: TRBV4-1
j_gene: TRBJ1-1
d_gene: .
CDR3nt: TGCGCCAGCAGCCAGACAGGGAACACTGAAGCTTTCTTT
CDR3aa: CASSQTGNTEAFF

v_gene: TRBV25-1
j_gene: TRBJ1-1
d_gene: .
CDR3nt: TGTGCCAGCAGTGGCCCGGTCGAAGCTTTCTTT
CDR3aa: CASSGPVEAFF

v_gene: TRBV5-4
j_gene: TRBJ2-5
d_gene: .
CDR3nt: TGTGCCAGCAGCTTCACAGGGAGAGAGGAGACCCAGTACTTC
CDR3aa: CASSFTGREETQYF

v_gene: TRBV6-1
j_gene: TRBJ1-2
d_gene: TRBD1
CDR3nt: TGTGCCAGCAGTGTGTTGGACAGGGCCTATGGCTACACCTTC
CDR3aa: CASSVLDRAYGYTF

v_gene: TRBV4-2
j_gene: TRBJ2-3
d_gene: TRBD2
CDR3nt: TGTGCCAGCAGCCAGTTTCTAGCGGGGACAGATACGCAGTATTTT
CDR3aa: CASSQFLAGTDTQYF

v_gene: TRBV18
j_gene: TRBJ2-2
d_gene: TRBD1
CDR3nt: TGTGCCAGCTCACCGGCCGGGACAGCCACCGGGGAGCTGTTTTTT
CDR3aa: CASSPAGTATGELFF

v_gene: TRBV19
j_gene: TRBJ2-1
d_gene: TRBD2
CDR3nt: TGTGCCAGTAGCAGGACTAGCCTGCTATCCTCCTACAATGAGCAGTTCTTC
CDR3aa: CASSRTSLLSSYNEQFF

v_gene: TRBV28
j_gene: TRBJ2-1
d_gene: TRBD2
CDR3nt: TGTGCCAGCAGTTTGAGGAGCGGGGTCACTACGCTGTTCTTC
CDR3aa: CASSLRSGVTTLFF

v_gene: TRBV10-1
j_gene: TRBJ2-3
d_gene: .
CDR3nt: TGCGCCACCAACGAGGGGGGGTCAGATACGCAGTATTTT
CDR3aa: CATNEGGSDTQYF

v_gene: TRBV25-1
j_gene: TRBJ1-2
d_gene: .
CDR3nt: TGTGCCAGCAGTGAATATTCGGAGCCCGGCTACACCTTC
CDR3aa: CASSEYSEPGYTF

v_gene: TRBV5-1
j_gene: TRBJ2-6
d_gene: .
CDR3nt: TGCGCCAGCAGCTTGGGACTAGTCCCCGGGGCCAACGTCCTGACTTTC
CDR3aa: CASSLGLVPGANVLTF